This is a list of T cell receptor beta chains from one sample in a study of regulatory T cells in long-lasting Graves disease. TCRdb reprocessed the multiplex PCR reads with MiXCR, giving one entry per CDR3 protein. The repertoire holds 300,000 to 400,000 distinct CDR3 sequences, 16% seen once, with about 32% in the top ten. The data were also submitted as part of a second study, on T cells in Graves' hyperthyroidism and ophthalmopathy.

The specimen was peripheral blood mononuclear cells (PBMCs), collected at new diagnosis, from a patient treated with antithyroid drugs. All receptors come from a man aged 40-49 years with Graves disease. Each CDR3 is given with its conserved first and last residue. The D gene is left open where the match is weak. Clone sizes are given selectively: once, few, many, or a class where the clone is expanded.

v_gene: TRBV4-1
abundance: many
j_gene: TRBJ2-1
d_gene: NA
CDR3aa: CASSQSPQGDEQFF
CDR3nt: TGCGCCAGCAGCCAAAGTCCACAGGGCGATGAGCAGTTCTTC

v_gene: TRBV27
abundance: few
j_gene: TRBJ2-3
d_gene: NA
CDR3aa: CASSNQGNTQYF
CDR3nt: TGTGCCAGCAGCAACCAGGGGAATACGCAGTATTTT

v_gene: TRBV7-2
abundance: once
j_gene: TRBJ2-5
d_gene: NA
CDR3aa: CDSSLFSGSQETQYF
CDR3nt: TGTGACAGCAGCTTGTTCAGCGGTTCACAAGAGACCCAGTACTTC

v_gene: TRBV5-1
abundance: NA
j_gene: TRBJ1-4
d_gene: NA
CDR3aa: CASSLQGTTNEKLFF
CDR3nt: TGCGCCAGCAGCTTACAGGGAACAACTAATGAAAAACTGTTTTTT

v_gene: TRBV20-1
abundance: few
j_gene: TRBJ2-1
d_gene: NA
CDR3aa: CSVEPRPESYNEQFF
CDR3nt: TGCAGCGTTGAACCGCGGCCGGAATCCTACAATGAGCAGTTCTTC

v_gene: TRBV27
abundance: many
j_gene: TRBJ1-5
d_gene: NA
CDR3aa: CASSLTGPSNQPQHF
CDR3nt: TGTGCCAGCAGTTTAACAGGGCCGAGCAATCAGCCCCAGCATTTT

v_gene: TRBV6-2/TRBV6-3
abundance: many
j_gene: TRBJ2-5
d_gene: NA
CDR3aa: CASSYIGTQETQYF
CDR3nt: TGTGCCAGCAGTTACATCGGGACCCAAGAGACCCAGTACTTC

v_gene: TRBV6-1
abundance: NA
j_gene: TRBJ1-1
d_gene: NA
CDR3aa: CASTYDELNTEAFF
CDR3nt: TGTGCCAGCACCTACGACGAGTTAAACACTGAAGCTTTCTTT

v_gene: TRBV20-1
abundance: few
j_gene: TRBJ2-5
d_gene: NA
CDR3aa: CSARELKRDHQETQYF
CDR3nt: TGCAGTGCTAGAGAACTCAAACGGGACCACCAAGAGACCCAGTACTTC

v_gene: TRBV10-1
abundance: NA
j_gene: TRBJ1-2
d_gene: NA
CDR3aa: CASSDGLSGYTF
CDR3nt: TGCGCCAGCAGTGACGGGCTCTCTGGCTACACCTTC

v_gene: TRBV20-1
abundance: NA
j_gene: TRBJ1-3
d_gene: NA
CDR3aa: CSAVQSSGNTIYF
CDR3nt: TGCAGTGCTGTACAGAGCTCTGGAAACACCATATATTTT

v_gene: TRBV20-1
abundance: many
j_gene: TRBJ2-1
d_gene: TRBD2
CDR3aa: CSAKGLAGPSSYNEQFF
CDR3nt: TGCAGTGCTAAGGGACTAGCGGGTCCATCCTCCTACAATGAGCAGTTCTTC

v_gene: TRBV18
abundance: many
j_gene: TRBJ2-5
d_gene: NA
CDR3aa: CASSPGTKETQYF
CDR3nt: TGTGCCAGCTCACCAGGGACGAAAGAGACCCAGTACTTC

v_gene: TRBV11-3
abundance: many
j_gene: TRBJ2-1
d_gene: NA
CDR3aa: CASSLGLANEQFF
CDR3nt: TGTGCCAGCAGCTTGGGACTCGCCAATGAGCAGTTCTTC

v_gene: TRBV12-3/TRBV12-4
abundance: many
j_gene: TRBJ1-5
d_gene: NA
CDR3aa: CASSLGGYNQPQHF
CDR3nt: TGTGCCAGCAGTTTAGGGGGCTACAATCAGCCCCAGCATTTT

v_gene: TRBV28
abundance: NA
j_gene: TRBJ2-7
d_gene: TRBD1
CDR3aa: CASSESRDSTYEQYF
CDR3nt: TGTGCCAGCTCCGAGTCCCGGGACAGTACCTACGAGCAGTACTTC

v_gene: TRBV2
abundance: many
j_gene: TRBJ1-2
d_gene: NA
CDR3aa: CASTNRGFYGYTF
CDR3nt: TGTGCCAGCACCAATAGGGGGTTCTATGGCTACACCTTC

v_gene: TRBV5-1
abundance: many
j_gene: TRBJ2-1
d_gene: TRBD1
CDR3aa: CASSPGGQGNNEQFF
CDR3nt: TGCGCCAGCAGCCCGGGGGGACAGGGCAACAATGAGCAGTTCTTC